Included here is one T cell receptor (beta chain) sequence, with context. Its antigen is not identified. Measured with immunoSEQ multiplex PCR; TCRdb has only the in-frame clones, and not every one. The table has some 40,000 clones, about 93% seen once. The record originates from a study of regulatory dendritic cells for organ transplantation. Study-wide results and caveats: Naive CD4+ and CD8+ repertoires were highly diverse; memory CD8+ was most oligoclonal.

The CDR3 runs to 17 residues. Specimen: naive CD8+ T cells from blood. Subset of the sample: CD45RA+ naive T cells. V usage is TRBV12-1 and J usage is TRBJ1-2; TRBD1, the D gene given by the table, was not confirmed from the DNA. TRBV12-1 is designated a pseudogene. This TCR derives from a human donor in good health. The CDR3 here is CASSHSRGQRTNYGYTF. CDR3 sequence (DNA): TGTGCCAGCAGCCATTCCCGAGGACAGCGTACCAACTATGGCTACACCTTC.